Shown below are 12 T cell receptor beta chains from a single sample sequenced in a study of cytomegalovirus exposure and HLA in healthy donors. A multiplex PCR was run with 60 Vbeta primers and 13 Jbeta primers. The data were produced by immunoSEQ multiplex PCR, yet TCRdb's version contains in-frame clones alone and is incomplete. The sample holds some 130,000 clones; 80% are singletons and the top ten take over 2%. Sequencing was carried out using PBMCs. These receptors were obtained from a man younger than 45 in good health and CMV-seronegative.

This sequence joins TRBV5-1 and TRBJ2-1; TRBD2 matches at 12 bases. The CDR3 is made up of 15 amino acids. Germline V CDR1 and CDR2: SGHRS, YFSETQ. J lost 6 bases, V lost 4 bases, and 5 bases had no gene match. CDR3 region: CASSPGLAGINEQFF. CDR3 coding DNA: TGCGCCAGCAGCCCGGGACTAGCGGGCATCAATGAGCAGTTCTTC.

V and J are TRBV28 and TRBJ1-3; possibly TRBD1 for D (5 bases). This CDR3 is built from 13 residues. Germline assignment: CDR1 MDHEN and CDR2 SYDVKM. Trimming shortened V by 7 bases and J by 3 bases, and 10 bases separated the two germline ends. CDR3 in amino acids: CASITDSGNTIYF. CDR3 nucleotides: TGTGCCAGCATCACCGACAGTGGAAACACCATATATTTT.

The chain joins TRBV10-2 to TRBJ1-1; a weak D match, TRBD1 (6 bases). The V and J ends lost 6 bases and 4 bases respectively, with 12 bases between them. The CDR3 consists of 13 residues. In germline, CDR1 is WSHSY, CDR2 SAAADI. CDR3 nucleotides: TGCGCCAGCAGACCCTCAGGGGTCACTGAAGCTTTCTTT. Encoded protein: CASRPSGVTEAFF.

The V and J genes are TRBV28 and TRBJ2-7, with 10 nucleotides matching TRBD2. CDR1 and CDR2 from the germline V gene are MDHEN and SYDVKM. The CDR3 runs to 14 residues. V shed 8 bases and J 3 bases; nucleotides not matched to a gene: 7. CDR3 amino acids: CASGRTSGYYEQYF. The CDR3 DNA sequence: TGTGCCAGCGGTCGGACTAGCGGCTACTACGAGCAGTACTTC.

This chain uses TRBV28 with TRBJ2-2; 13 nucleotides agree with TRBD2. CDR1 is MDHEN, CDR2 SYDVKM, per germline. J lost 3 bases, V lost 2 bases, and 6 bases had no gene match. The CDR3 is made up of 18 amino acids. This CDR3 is CASSLTGLAGVDTGELFF. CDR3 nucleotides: TGTGCCAGCAGTTTAACCGGACTAGCGGGAGTGGACACCGGGGAGCTGTTTTTT.

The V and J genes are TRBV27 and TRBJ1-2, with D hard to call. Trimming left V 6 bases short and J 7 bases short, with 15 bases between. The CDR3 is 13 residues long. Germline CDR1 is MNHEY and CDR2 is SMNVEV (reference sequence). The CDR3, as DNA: TGTGCCAGCAGGGAGTTTTCCGCGGGTGGCTACACCTTC. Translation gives CASREFSAGGYTF.

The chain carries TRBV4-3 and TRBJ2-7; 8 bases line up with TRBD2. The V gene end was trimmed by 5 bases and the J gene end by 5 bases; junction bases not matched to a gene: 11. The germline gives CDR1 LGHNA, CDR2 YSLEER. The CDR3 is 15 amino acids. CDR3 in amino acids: CASSSKSSGKNEQYF. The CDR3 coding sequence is TGCGCCAGCAGCTCTAAGAGTAGCGGGAAGAACGAGCAGTACTTC.

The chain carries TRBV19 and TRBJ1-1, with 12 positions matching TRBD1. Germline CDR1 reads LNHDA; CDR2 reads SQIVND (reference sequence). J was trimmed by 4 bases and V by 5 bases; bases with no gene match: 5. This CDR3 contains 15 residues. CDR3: CASSRDRGPGTEAFF. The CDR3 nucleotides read TGTGCCAGTAGTCGGGACAGGGGGCCGGGCACTGAAGCTTTCTTT.

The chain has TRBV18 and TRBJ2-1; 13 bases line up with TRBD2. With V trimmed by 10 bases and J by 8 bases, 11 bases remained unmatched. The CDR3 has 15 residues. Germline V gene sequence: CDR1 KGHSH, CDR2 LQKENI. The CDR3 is CATSRTSGRGDEQFF. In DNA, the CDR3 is TGTGCCACGTCCAGGACTAGCGGGAGAGGGGATGAGCAGTTCTTC.

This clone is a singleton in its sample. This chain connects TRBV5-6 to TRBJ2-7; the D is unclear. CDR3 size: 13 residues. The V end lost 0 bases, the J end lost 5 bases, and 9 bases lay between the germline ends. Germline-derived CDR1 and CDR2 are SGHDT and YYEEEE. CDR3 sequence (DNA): TGTGCCAGCAGCTTGGTTGTCGGAGACGAGCAGTACTTC. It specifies CASSLVVGDEQYF.

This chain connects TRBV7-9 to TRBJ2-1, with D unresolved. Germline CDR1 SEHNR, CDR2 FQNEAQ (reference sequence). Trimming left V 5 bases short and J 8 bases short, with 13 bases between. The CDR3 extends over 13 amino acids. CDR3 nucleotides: TGTGCCAGCAGCCCCGAGGTGAGCTATGAGCAGTTCTTC. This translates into CASSPEVSYEQFF.

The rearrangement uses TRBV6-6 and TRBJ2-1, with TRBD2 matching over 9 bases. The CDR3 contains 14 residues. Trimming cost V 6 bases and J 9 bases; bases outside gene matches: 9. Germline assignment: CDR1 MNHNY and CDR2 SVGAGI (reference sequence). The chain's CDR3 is CASRSGTSSGEQFF. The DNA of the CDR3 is TGTGCCAGCAGGAGCGGGACTAGCTCCGGTGAGCAGTTCTTC.